The T cell receptor beta chain described here comes from a study of response to subunit inactivated influenza vaccine. From the RT-PCR reads, TCRdb called clonotypes with MiXCR, one entry per CDR3 protein. This table holds a few hundred thousand distinct CDR3 sequences, 11% found once. This CDR3 has 15 residues. Germline V gene lookup returns CDR1 LNHDA and CDR2 SQIVND (reference sequence). V dropped 8 bases and J dropped 5; count of bases not matched to a gene: 6. This clonotype was seen a few times. These data are also associated with another study on T cells expressing NK-cell markers. That report adds: It was by 5'RACE template switching with UMIs that TCR beta cDNA was made. For several donors, the dominant NKG2C+ clonotypes made up roughly 1.0-7.0% of their CD8+ T cells.

The material was PBMCs from blood, obtained on the day of vaccination. This TCR was recovered from a man in his fifties or sixties who received an inactivated influenza vaccine. The V gene is TRBV19, the J gene TRBJ2-3, with 14 bases that match TRBD2. CDR3 protein: CASSWTSGGKDTQYF. CDR3 bases: TGTGCCAGTTCGTGGACTAGCGGGGGGAAAGATACGCAGTATTTT.